This note documents a single T cell receptor beta chain sequence. Libraries were prepared by immunoSEQ multiplex PCR; TCRdb keeps only in-frame clonotypes and omits some of them. In the table there are approximately 400,000 clones, 90% to 95% of which are singletons. The V gene's germline CDR1 is SQVTM and CDR2 ANQGSEA. The CDR3 covers 15 residues. The germline V and J ends were trimmed by 3 bases and 0 bases, with 14 bases remaining between them. The entry originates in a study of blood T cell repertoires in COVID-19. The receptor was isolated from a woman aged 40 to 49 who had been exposed to COVID-19. The chain combines TRBV29-1 with TRBJ1-1; D gene uncertain. Source material: PBMCs or T cells enriched from blood (not recorded which). CDR3 protein: CSVDTDLLLNTEAFF. The CDR3 bases are TGCAGCGTTGATACAGATTTACTCTTGAACACTGAAGCTTTCTTT.